This T cell receptor beta chain stems from a study of blood T cell repertoires in COVID-19 (dated by TCRdb to 2020 to 2022). Looking at the study overall: Collaborator samples came from the United States, Italy and Spain and covered acute and convalescent phases of COVID-19. The prospective study material was composed of cDNA or gDNA derived from T cells, B-cell-depleted T cells, or PBMCs. Deeply sampled blood TCRbeta repertoires from subjects exposed to, actively infected with, or recovered from COVID-19 were included in the dataset. The repertoires were released in a freely available public database meant as a resource for research on the immune response to SARS-CoV-2. The samples were drawn from two sources: the first 160 participants of the ongoing ImmuneRACE study, and over 950 subjects contributed by 6 global collaborators. A de-identified subject ID, COVID-19 status, age in years and sex were almost always included in the sample metadata. HLA class I and class II types, where available, came from metadata supplied by the sample provider rather than from assay-based typing. General findings and caveats noted by the study authors: Clinical and demographic metadata were provided uncurated, with the amount varying by source and participant.

Each collaborating institution followed its own protocols to collect whole blood in K2EDTA tubes. Collaborator samples were shipped for TCRbeta analysis as frozen whole blood, isolated PBMCs, or DNA extracted from either sample type. The junction carries 12 bases between V and J, which are trimmed by 6 bases and 0 bases respectively. Including cysteine and phenylalanine, the CDR3 has 15 amino acids. Only the CDR3 DNA stays, 45 bases, in frame from base 1. Regarding this clone: What this receptor recognizes is not known. No much larger clone is present one base from it, and per-base qualities are unavailable.

TCRbeta CDR3 regions were amplified from genomic DNA using the immunoSEQ Assay, a bias-controlled multiplex PCR. On the study's bioinformatics: Nucleated cell counts per sample were estimated from amplification of reference gene primers within the assay. To quantify the absolute abundance of each unique TCRbeta CDR3 rearrangement, sequence reads were collapsed and filtered. For each sample, productive Simpson clonality was calculated as the square root of Simpson's diversity index over productive rearrangements. TCRdb carries this immuneACCESS record with in-frame sequences only. Its versions omit some clonotypes, under half of them owing to an unresolved V gene in the studies checked, with the rest unexplained. V and J calls and clone size are given by that table; D and trimming were obtained from the DNA. In all, the sample holds about 52,000 clones, and about nine tenths of those were seen once. Together, the top ten hold around 15% of the sample.

The V gene is TRBV6-7 and the J gene is TRBJ1-3; no D segment can be confidently identified. TRBV6-7 is reported as an ORF; its role is uncertain. Sequencing was carried out using peripheral blood. The TCR originated in a man between 65 and 85 years old with acute or convalescent COVID-19. Here the CDR3 is given as CASREQPSSGNTIYF. The DNA sequence is TGTGCCAGCAGGGAGCAGCCCTCCTCTGGAAACACCATATATTTT.